Below are 31 T cell receptor beta chains sequenced from a single sample in a study of T cells in Graves' hyperthyroidism and ophthalmopathy. TCR beta CDR3 region amplification was performed from RNA transcripts. The TCR CDR3 first-round RT-PCR relied on the HTBI primer set. TCRdb called the multiplex PCR reads again in MiXCR, with one record for every CDR3 protein. The repertoire includes 480,000 or so distinct CDR3 sequences, 46% of them detected once, and about two fifths sits in the top ten. Sample: peripheral blood or thyroid tissue (not recorded which). The receptors here all came from an adult woman with Graves' disease, either hyperthyroidism or ophthalmopathy (not recorded which).

This clonotype was observed a handful of times. The chain joins TRBV10-3 to TRBJ1-2; perhaps TRBD1 as D (6 bases). The CDR3 length is 13 residues. V was trimmed by 4 bases and J by 11 bases, leaving 17 bases between them. CDR1 and CDR2 from the germline V gene are ENHRY and SYGVKD. In DNA form, the CDR3 reads TGTGCCATCAGTGCGTGGGGGTCTGGGACATACACCTTC. Translating it yields CAISAWGSGTYTF.

V usage is TRBV7-8 and J usage is TRBJ2-5, with no clear D. The CDR3 extends over 16 amino acids. CDR1 and CDR2 from the germline V gene are SGHVS and FQNEAQ. The V end lost 5 bases, the J end lost 5 bases, and 21 bases lay between the germline ends. The CDR3 protein is CASSPEYRHMMETQYF. The CDR3 DNA is TGTGCCAGCAGCCCGGAATATCGACATATGATGGAGACCCAGTACTTC.

This clonotype showed up just a few times. V is TRBV6-1 and J is TRBJ1-3; D uncertain. V lost 6 bases to trimming and J lost 0 bases, with 18 bases between them. CDR1 and CDR2 (germline): MNHNS, SASEGT. The length of the CDR3 is 17 residues. The CDR3 sequence is CASSGYQDLHSGNTIYF. The CDR3, as DNA: TGTGCCAGCAGCGGCTATCAGGACCTCCACTCTGGAAACACCATATATTTT.

This clonotype has more than one count but fewer than ten. This sequence joins TRBV13 and TRBJ1-4; D may be TRBD1 (5 bases). The germline V gene encodes CDR1 PRHDT and CDR2 FYEKMQ (reference sequence). The CDR3 has 14 amino acids. V lost 5 bases to trimming and J lost 0 bases, with 7 bases between them. CDR3 bases: TGTGCCAGCAGCCGACAGTCAACTAATGAAAAACTGTTTTTT. Translation gives CASSRQSTNEKLFF.

This clonotype came up once. This rearrangement joins TRBV7-2 to TRBJ2-2; 9 nucleotides line up with TRBD1. Germline CDR1 is SGHTA and CDR2 is FQGNSA. The ends lost 4 bases at V and 1 base at J; junction bases unmatched: 4. This CDR3 is 16 amino acids long. The DNA of the CDR3 is TGTGCCAGCAGCTGGGCGGGACAGGGGAACACCGGGGAGCTGTTTTTT. It codes for CASSWAGQGNTGELFF.

The rearrangement joins TRBV20-1 to TRBJ1-1, with TRBD1 matching over 8 bases. V lost 3 bases and J lost 1; bases outside the gene matches: 1. Germline values: CDR1 DFQATT, CDR2 SNEGSKA (reference sequence). The CDR3 consists of 13 residues. CDR3 sequence reads: CSARGTGNTEAFF. For the CDR3, the DNA is TGCAGTGCTAGGGGGACAGGGAACACTGAAGCTTTCTTT.

This clonotype has only one observation. This chain links TRBV10-3 with TRBJ1-1; TRBD1 aligns across 12 bases. The germline CDR1 and CDR2 sequences are ENHRY and SYGVKD. The CDR3 runs 18 residues. V was clipped by 5 bases and J by 4 bases; unmatched bases: 14. This CDR3 reads CAISRVWDRGQASTEAFF. CDR3 DNA sequence: TGTGCCATCAGTCGCGTATGGGACAGGGGGCAAGCGAGCACTGAAGCTTTCTTT.

This clonotype was detected only a few times. CDR3 region: CSAFPPTSGNGDDGYTF. CDR3 bases: TGCAGTGCATTCCCCCCGACTAGCGGAAACGGGGACGATGGCTACACCTTC. The chain links TRBV20-1 to TRBJ1-2; D is perhaps TRBD1 (5 bases). CDR3 length: 17 amino acids. CDR1 and CDR2 (germline): DFQATT, SNEGSKA (reference sequence). Between the trimmed V and J ends, which lost 6 bases and 6 bases, there was a span of 29 bases.

This clonotype was observed a handful of times. This sequence joins TRBV7-9 and TRBJ1-1; TRBD1 aligns across 8 bases. CDR3 length equals 13 residues. CDR1 is SEHNR, CDR2 FQNEAQ, per germline (reference sequence). V gave up 4 bases and J gave up 6 bases; unmatched junction bases: 4. For the CDR3, the DNA is TGTGCCAGCAGCTCACAGGGGGTCGCTGAAGCTTTCTTT. Translating gives CASSSQGVAEAFF.

This clonotype showed up many times. The chain recombines TRBV6-5 with TRBJ1-1; no reliable D call. CDR1 and CDR2 (germline): MNHEY, SVGAGI. The CDR3 runs to 14 residues. Trimming took off 4 bases at V and 4 bases at J, with 13 bases between the two ends. The CDR3 DNA reads as TGTGCCAGCAGTTTCCGGGAATTGAGCACTGAAGCTTTCTTT. This sequence encodes CASSFRELSTEAFF.

The sample holds one count of this clonotype. This may be a read error, as it is one base from a much larger clone. This chain joins TRBV7-9 and TRBJ2-5, with TRBD1 matching 7 bases. CDR1 SEHNR and CDR2 FQNEAQ come from the germline V gene (reference sequence). This CDR3 region has 15 residues. CDR3 sequence reads: CAGSFYGTDQETQYF. CDR3 bases: TGTGCCGGCAGCTTCTATGGGACAGATCAAGAGACCCAGTACTTC. The full variable domain, its missing parts supplied by reference TRBV7-9 and TRBJ2-5, is DTGVSQNPRHKITKRGQNVTFRCDPISEHNRLYWYRQTLGQGPEFLTYFQNEAQLEKSRLLSDRFSAERPKGSFSTLEIQRTEQGDSAMYLCAGSFYGTDQETQYFGPGTRLLVL.

This clonotype was found a few times. CDR3 protein: CSLGLAGGLDEQYF. CDR3 DNA: TGCAGCTTAGGCCTAGCGGGAGGGTTAGACGAGCAGTACTTC. This rearrangement joins TRBV29-1 to TRBJ2-7; 12 bases are shared with TRBD2. From germline, CDR1 is SQVTM and CDR2 ANQGSEA. This CDR3 spans 14 amino acids. V trimming: 8 bases; J trimming: 5 bases; junction bases outside the gene matches: 10.

In this sample, this clonotype turned up a few times. This chain connects TRBV18 to TRBJ1-3; tentatively, D is TRBD1 (6 bases). Per the germline V gene, CDR1 is KGHSH and CDR2 is LQKENI. V shed 3 bases and J shed 0 bases, with 9 bases lying between them. This CDR3 region has 15 residues. The CDR3 reads CASSPGHGSGNTIYF. The CDR3 DNA sequence: TGTGCCAGCTCACCGGGACATGGCTCTGGAAACACCATATATTTT.

The chain is built from TRBV25-1 and TRBJ1-2; D not certain. Trimming stripped 6 bases from V and 4 bases from J, with 15 bases between. The CDR3 totals 14 residues. In germline, CDR1 is MGHDK, CDR2 SYGVNS. DNA for the CDR3: TGTGCCAGCAGCTTAGGCGGCAGGCCCTATGGCTACACCTTC. Its translation: CASSLGGRPYGYTF.

The V gene is TRBV12-3 or TRBV12-4, the J gene TRBJ1-1; D unclear. V dropped 6 bases and J dropped 1 base, with 12 bases sitting between them. There are 14 residues in the CDR3. CDR3 sequence (DNA): TGTGCCAGCAGCCCCGTGACAACGAACACTGAAGCTTTCTTT. This codes for CASSPVTTNTEAFF.

The table lists this clonotype with many counts. This chain uses TRBV12-3 or TRBV12-4 with TRBJ2-2; D unresolved. The CDR3 runs 13 residues. V was clipped by 3 bases and J by 1 base, with 3 bases between them. Here the CDR3 reads CASSFGNTGELFF. The CDR3 bases are TGTGCCAGCAGTTTTGGGAACACCGGGGAGCTGTTTTTT.

This clonotype was seen ten or more times. The chain is built from TRBV20-1 and TRBJ2-7, with TRBD2 matching 10 bases. Germline assignment: CDR1 DFQATT and CDR2 SNEGSKA (reference sequence). The CDR3 has 14 residues. The V segment lost 3 bases and the J segment 4 bases; nucleotides outside the gene matches: 6. Here the CDR3 DNA reads TGCAGTGCTAGCTTAGCGGGAGGTAATTACGAGCAGTACTTC. It encodes CSASLAGGNYEQYF.

This clonotype appeared many times. The V and J genes are TRBV7-9 and TRBJ1-1, with a tentative D call TRBD1 (6 bases). The CDR3 contains 17 residues. Germline loops: CDR1 SEHNR, CDR2 FQNEAQ (reference sequence). Trimming removed 2 bases from V and 4 bases from J, with 20 bases in between. In DNA form, the CDR3 reads TGTGCCAGCAGCTTATATTTCGGGGGGCCTATAGTCACTGAAGCTTTCTTT. It yields the protein CASSLYFGGPIVTEAFF.

The table lists this clonotype with many counts. This sequence joins TRBV7-2 and TRBJ1-1; D call uncertain. Germline-derived CDR1 and CDR2 are SGHTA and FQGNSA. The CDR3 has 14 residues. V was shortened by 5 bases and J by 0 bases, with 10 bases between the two germline ends. In nucleotides, the CDR3 is TGTGCCAGCAGCGGTTCGGTGGTGAACACTGAAGCTTTCTTT. Encoded protein: CASSGSVVNTEAFF.

To note about this clonotype: This may stem from a read error, because a much larger clone lies one nucleotide away. The CDR3 DNA reads TGTGCCATCAGTGAAGCTCGCTCAGCCTATGGCTACACCTTC. Amino acids: CAISEARSAYGYTF. This chain links TRBV10-3 with TRBJ1-2; unclear D gene. V was pared by 3 bases and J by 4 bases, with 12 bases between. This CDR3 spans 14 amino acids. Germline V CDR1 and CDR2: ENHRY, SYGVKD.

This clonotype has a count of ten or more. This rearrangement joins TRBV7-9 to TRBJ1-4; 7 positions agree with TRBD1. Germline V gene sequence: CDR1 SEHNR, CDR2 FQNEAQ (reference sequence). The length of the CDR3 is 16 residues. V shed 8 bases and J 0 bases; nucleotides not matched to a gene: 9. The CDR3 DNA reads as TGTGCCAGCTCGAGGGGGACAGATTCAACTAATGAAAAACTGTTTTTT. It translates to CASSRGTDSTNEKLFF.

The table lists this clonotype with many counts. The chain links TRBV7-2 to TRBJ2-5, with TRBD1 as a possible D gene (6 bases). Germline loops: CDR1 SGHTA, CDR2 FQGNSA. Trimming removed 2 bases from V and 5 bases from J, with 12 bases in between. The CDR3 covers 14 residues. In DNA, the CDR3 is TGTGCCAGCAGCTTATACAGGGCTGAGGAGACCCAGTACTTC. It encodes CASSLYRAEETQYF.

This clonotype was detected many times. The V call is TRBV12-3 or TRBV12-4, the J call TRBJ1-1; D gene ambiguous. V was cut by 0 bases and J by 6 bases, with 11 bases left in between. The CDR3 consists of 14 residues. As DNA, the CDR3 is TGTGCCAGCAGTTTAGCGCTCCGGGGAGCTGAAGCTTTCTTT. It specifies CASSLALRGAEAFF.

The rearrangement links TRBV29-1 to TRBJ2-7, with no clear D. Trimming cost V 8 bases and J 4 bases, with 18 bases left between them. This CDR3 has 13 amino acids. Per the germline V gene, CDR1 is SQVTM and CDR2 is ANQGSEA. CDR3 coding DNA: TGCAGCAGCCAACTGTCTCACCCATACGAGCAGTACTTC. It translates to CSSQLSHPYEQYF.

This chain connects TRBV4-3 to TRBJ1-2, with a tentative D call TRBD1 (6 bases). The CDR3 runs to 17 residues. With 0 bases removed from V and 3 bases from J, the gap between germline ends came to 17 bases. CDR1 is LGHNA and CDR2 is YSLEER in the germline V gene. CDR3 protein: CASSQDVAAGGHYGYTF. For the CDR3, the DNA is TGCGCCAGCAGCCAAGATGTGGCAGCCGGGGGGCACTATGGCTACACCTTC.

The V call is TRBV28, the J call TRBJ2-7, with D possibly matching TRBD2 (6 bases). Germline CDR1 MDHEN, CDR2 SYDVKM. CDR3 length: 12 residues. The V end was cut by 6 bases, the J end by 4 bases, with 10 bases between. The CDR3 nucleotides are TGTGCCAGCAGAAGGGGAGGTTACGAGCAGTACTTC. It is translated as CASRRGGYEQYF.

In regard to this clonotype: An end of the junction does not agree with germline; a read error may underlie this. This chain joins TRBV29-1 and TRBJ2-7; D is possibly TRBD1 or TRBD2 (5 bases each). The CDR3 runs 12 residues. CDR1 SQVTM and CDR2 ANQGSEA come from the germline V gene. The CDR3 DNA reads as TGTAGCGTCCGGGACGGAGACTACGAGCAGTACTTC. It encodes CSVRDGDYEQYF.

This clonotype was seen ten or more times. V gene TRBV7-9 combines with J gene TRBJ1-1, with 11 bases lining up with TRBD1. The germline gives CDR1 SEHNR, CDR2 FQNEAQ (reference sequence). V lost 3 bases, J lost 5 bases, and 8 bases stayed unmatched. The CDR3 covers 16 residues. Here the CDR3 DNA reads TGTGCCAGCAGCTTCCCATCCGGGACAGGGGGTACTGAAGCTTTCTTT. This encodes CASSFPSGTGGTEAFF.

This clonotype was observed a single time. The genes are TRBV7-2 and TRBJ1-6; 8 bases are a match to TRBD1. Germline V gives CDR1 SGHTA, CDR2 FQGNSA. V was clipped by 6 bases and J by 8 bases; unmatched bases: 3. This CDR3 contains 13 residues. CDR3 amino acids: CASRSTGDSPLHF. In DNA, the CDR3 is TGTGCCAGCAGGTCGACAGGGGATTCACCCCTCCACTTT.

This clonotype was picked up many times. The V and J genes are TRBV7-2 and TRBJ1-1, with TRBD1 matching 7 bases. CDR1 and CDR2 from the germline V gene are SGHTA and FQGNSA. The CDR3 spans 15 residues. The trim removed 5 bases at V and 4 bases at J, leaving 10 bases unmatched. CDR3 residues: CASSPWAGQITEAFF. The CDR3 DNA is TGTGCCAGCAGCCCCTGGGCGGGACAGATCACTGAAGCTTTCTTT.

This chain joins TRBV10-3 and TRBJ2-5; a possible D gene is TRBD2 (5 bases). CDR3 size: 15 residues. The V and J ends lost 9 bases and 0 bases respectively, with 17 bases between them. Germline V gives CDR1 ENHRY, CDR2 SYGVKD. CDR3 sequence reads: CAMTNGGTYQETQYF. DNA of the CDR3: TGTGCCATGACAAATGGAGGCACGTACCAAGAGACCCAGTACTTC.